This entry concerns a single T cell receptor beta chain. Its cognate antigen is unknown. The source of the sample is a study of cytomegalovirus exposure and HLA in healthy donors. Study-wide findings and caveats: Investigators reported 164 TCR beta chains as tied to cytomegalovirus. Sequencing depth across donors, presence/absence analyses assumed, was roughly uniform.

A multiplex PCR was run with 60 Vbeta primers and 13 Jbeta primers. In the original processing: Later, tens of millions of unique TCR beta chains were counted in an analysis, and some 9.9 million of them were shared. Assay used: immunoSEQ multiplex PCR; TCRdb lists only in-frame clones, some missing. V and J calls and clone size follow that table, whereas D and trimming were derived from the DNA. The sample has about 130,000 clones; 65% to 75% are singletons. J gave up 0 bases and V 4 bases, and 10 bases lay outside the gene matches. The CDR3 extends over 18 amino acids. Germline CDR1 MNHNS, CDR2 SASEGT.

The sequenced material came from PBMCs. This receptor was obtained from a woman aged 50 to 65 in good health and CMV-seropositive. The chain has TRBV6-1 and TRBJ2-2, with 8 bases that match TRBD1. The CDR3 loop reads CASSGRTGKAPNTGELFF. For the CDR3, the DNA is TGTGCCAGCAGTGGGCGGACAGGGAAGGCCCCGAACACCGGGGAGCTGTTTTTT.